These T cell receptor beta chains were read from a single sample in a study of Ad26.COV2.S vaccination and SARS-CoV-2 variants. Method: immunoSEQ multiplex PCR; TCRdb's copy keeps in-frame clones and lacks some. The table has roughly 680,000 clones, roughly nine tenths seen once. The starting material was peripheral blood, obtained in a trial of Ad26.COV2.S vaccine versus placebo. These receptors came from a person aged 18-60 years who received the Ad26.COV2.S COVID-19 vaccine or a placebo. Both conserved end residues are part of each CDR3. The D gene is left open where the match is weak. Expanded clones get a size class; other rows say once, few or many, or leave the size out.

d_call clone_size j_call v_call cdr3_aa cdr3_nt
TRBD1 NA TRBJ2-6 TRBV5-1 CASTWTGGTPGANVLTF TGCGCCAGCACCTGGACAGGGGGTACTCCTGGGGCCAACGTCCTGACTTTC
NA NA TRBJ2-2 TRBV6-1 CASEAAHGGELFF TGTGCCAGCGAGGCAGCCCACGGCGGGGAGCTGTTTTTT
NA NA TRBJ1-1 TRBV30 CAWSVHLSTEAFF TGTGCCTGGAGTGTACATTTGAGCACTGAAGCTTTCTTT
TRBD2 NA TRBJ2-4 TRBV4-3 CASSGRPPRMGGGALDIQYF TGCGCCAGCAGCGGTCGTCCGCCTCGAATGGGCGGGGGGGCCTTGGACATTCAGTACTTC
NA NA TRBJ1-1 TRBV20-1 CSASVGGMNTEAFF TGCAGTGCTAGTGTCGGCGGGATGAACACTGAAGCTTTCTTT
TRBD1 NA TRBJ1-2 TRBV5-6 CASSMDRGYGYTF TGTGCCAGCAGCATGGACAGGGGGTATGGCTACACCTTC
NA NA TRBJ2-5 TRBV30 CAWSGGYETQYF TGTGCCTGGAGTGGTGGGTACGAGACCCAGTACTTC
NA NA TRBJ1-4 TRBV30 CAWGDVTNEKLFF TGTGCCTGGGGGGACGTAACTAATGAAAAACTGTTTTTT
NA NA TRBJ2-2 TRBV11-3 CASSFMNTGELFF TGTGCCAGCAGCTTTATGAACACCGGGGAGCTGTTTTTT
TRBD2 NA TRBJ2-1 TRBV7-9 CASSLVGLAAEQFF TGTGCCAGCAGCTTAGTGGGACTAGCGGCTGAGCAGTTCTTC
NA NA TRBJ1-6 TRBV7-2 CASSRLTGGSSPLHF TGTGCCAGCAGCCGCCTGACGGGGGGAAGTTCACCCCTCCACTTT
NA NA TRBJ2-7 TRBV12-3/TRBV12-4 CASSEGYEQYF TGTGCCAGCAGTGAGGGGTACGAGCAGTACTTC
TRBD2 NA TRBJ2-5 TRBV3-1/TRBV3-2 CASSQDTGLGLETQYF TGTGCCAGCAGCCAAGATACGGGACTAGGGTTGGAGACCCAGTACTTC
NA NA TRBJ2-5 TRBV20-1 CSARAGETQYF TGCAGTGCTAGGGCAGGAGAGACCCAGTACTTC
TRBD1 NA TRBJ2-5 TRBV4-3 CASSPKLGTEETQYF TGCGCCAGCAGCCCCAAACTCGGGACAGAGGAGACCCAGTACTTC
TRBD2 NA TRBJ2-3 TRBV19 CASTKTSGRPTDTQYF TGTGCCAGTACCAAGACTAGCGGGAGGCCCACAGATACGCAGTATTTT
NA NA TRBJ1-1 TRBV10-1 CASSDHGTTYTEAFF TGCGCCAGCAGTGACCACGGGACCACTTATACTGAAGCTTTCTTT
NA NA TRBJ1-2 TRBV19 CASSMGQRNYGYTF TGTGCCAGTAGTATGGGACAAAGGAACTATGGCTACACCTTC
NA NA TRBJ1-6 TRBV5-1 CASSLGTGQNRSPLHF TGCGCCAGCAGCTTGGGTACAGGGCAGAATCGTTCACCCCTCCACTTT
NA NA TRBJ1-6 TRBV3-1/TRBV3-2 CASSQGKPRPSYNSPLHF TGTGCCAGCAGCCAAGGCAAACCTAGGCCCTCCTATAATTCACCCCTCCACTTT
NA NA TRBJ1-1 TRBV7-3 CASSSPGQPPIF TGTGCCAGCAGCTCCCCCGGCCAGCCCCCCATCTTT
NA NA TRBJ1-4 TRBV7-5 CARSPRPRGNEKLFF TGTGCCAGAAGCCCACGACCTCGCGGGAATGAAAAACTGTTTTTT
NA NA TRBJ2-5 TRBV3-1/TRBV3-2 CASSLKETQYF TGTGCCAGCAGCCTAAAGGAGACCCAGTACTTC
TRBD2 NA TRBJ2-2 TRBV4-2 CASSPSGGAATGELFF TGTGCCAGCAGCCCCAGCGGGGGGGCGGCAACCGGGGAGCTGTTTTTT
NA NA TRBJ1-2 TRBV9 CASSVGGTHGYTF TGTGCCAGCAGCGTAGGAGGGACCCATGGCTACACCTTC
NA NA TRBJ2-7 TRBV5-6 CASSLFPPQTYEQYF TGTGCCAGCAGCTTGTTCCCGCCGCAAACCTACGAGCAGTACTTC
TRBD2 NA TRBJ2-3 TRBV25-1 CASRRAGEPTDTQYF TGTGCCAGCAGAAGAGCGGGGGAGCCCACAGATACGCAGTATTTT
NA NA TRBJ1-6 TRBV4-3 CASSPKTISNSPLHF TGCGCCAGCAGCCCGAAGACGATATCTAATTCACCCCTCCACTTT
TRBD2 NA TRBJ2-5 TRBV6-2/TRBV6-3 CASSPNTGGLRQETQYF TGTGCCAGCAGTCCAAATACGGGGGGGCTTCGGCAAGAGACCCAGTACTTC
NA NA TRBJ2-5 TRBV19 CASSPVFGSGQETQYF TGTGCCAGTAGTCCCGTTTTCGGGAGTGGGCAAGAGACCCAGTACTTC
NA NA TRBJ2-5 TRBV12-3/TRBV12-4 CASTWTVQETQYF TGTGCCAGCACTTGGACAGTCCAAGAGACCCAGTACTTC
NA few TRBJ2-2 TRBV5-4 CASSLARENTGELFF TGTGCCAGCAGCTTGGCCAGGGAGAACACCGGGGAGCTGTTTTTT
TRBD1 NA TRBJ1-3 TRBV30 CAWYPGQGGNTIYF TGTGCCTGGTACCCGGGACAGGGGGGAAACACCATATATTTT
NA NA TRBJ2-5 TRBV30 CANSARGRRGTQYF TGTGCTAACAGTGCCCGGGGACGTCGAGGGACCCAGTACTTC
NA few TRBJ1-2 TRBV24-1 CATSGNYGYTF TGTGCCACCAGTGGAAACTATGGCTACACCTTC
NA few TRBJ2-2 TRBV11-3 CASSPPSRDTGELFF TGTGCCAGCAGCCCTCCCTCCAGGGACACCGGGGAGCTGTTTTTT
NA NA TRBJ1-1 TRBV6-2/TRBV6-3 CASSYLFRTEAFF TGTGCCAGCAGTTATCTGTTTCGGACTGAAGCTTTCTTT
NA NA TRBJ1-2 TRBV3-1/TRBV3-2 CASSHLNIYGYTF TGTGCCAGCAGCCACCTTAACATCTATGGCTACACCTTC
TRBD2 NA TRBJ2-7 TRBV4-3 CASSQAQRGGLYEQYF TGCGCCAGCAGCCAAGCACAGCGGGGGGGCTTGTACGAGCAGTACTTC
NA NA TRBJ2-5 TRBV9 CASSTEGVTQYF TGTGCCAGCAGCACCGAAGGGGTGACCCAGTACTTC
NA NA TRBJ1-6 TRBV30 CAWSRRTDYNSPLHF TGTGCCTGGAGTCGAAGGACGGATTATAATTCACCCCTCCACTTT
TRBD1 NA TRBJ2-6 TRBV5-1 CASSPGTGRANVLTF TGCGCCAGCAGCCCCGGGACAGGGAGGGCCAACGTCCTGACTTTC
NA NA TRBJ2-3 TRBV6-4 CANLGEAQYF TGTGCCAACCTCGGTGAGGCGCAGTATTTT
NA NA TRBJ2-1 TRBV5-8 CASSLDPKLDNEQFF TGTGCCAGCAGCTTGGACCCCAAATTGGACAATGAGCAGTTCTTC
NA NA TRBJ2-2 TRBV6-5 CASSLRGFAGELFF TGTGCCAGCAGTCTCAGGGGTTTCGCCGGGGAGCTGTTTTTT
NA NA TRBJ2-2 TRBV4-2 CASSQATSKPSTGELFF TGTGCCAGCAGCCAAGCCACTAGCAAACCCTCCACCGGGGAGCTGTTTTTT
NA many TRBJ1-6 TRBV5-4 CASSWERAPSSPLHF TGTGCCAGCAGCTGGGAGAGGGCTCCCAGCTCACCCCTCCACTTT
NA NA TRBJ2-1 TRBV6-5 CASSYGGASGSNEQFF TGTGCCAGCAGTTACGGGGGGGCCAGCGGCAGCAATGAGCAGTTCTTC
TRBD1 NA TRBJ1-2 TRBV5-6 CASSLDRGDYGYTF TGTGCCAGCAGCCTCGACAGGGGGGACTATGGCTACACCTTC
NA NA TRBJ2-3 TRBV5-1 CASQDTHSTDTQYF TGCGCCAGCCAGGACACACATAGCACAGATACGCAGTATTTT
NA NA TRBJ2-1 TRBV5-1 CASSVAGSYNEQFF TGCGCCAGCAGCGTAGCAGGCTCCTACAATGAGCAGTTCTTC
NA NA TRBJ1-2 TRBV7-8 CASSLVGRGVVPGADGYTF TGTGCCAGCAGCTTAGTGGGGCGGGGGGTTGTCCCCGGGGCTGATGGCTACACCTTC
TRBD1 NA TRBJ2-5 TRBV5-4 CASSPLQGARGETQYF TGTGCCAGCAGCCCCCTCCAGGGGGCCCGGGGAGAGACCCAGTACTTC